A selection of T cell receptor beta chains follows, all from one sample in a study of cytotoxic CD8 clonotypes in ibrutinib-treated CLL. Using immunoSEQ multiplex PCR, the repertoire was profiled, and TCRdb retains in-frame clones only, with some absent. The sample contains 250,000 to 350,000 clones, around 69% of which appear only once. The sample in question was PBMCs, obtained at disease progression, from a patient treated with ibrutinib. The receptor source for this set is a human donor with chronic lymphocytic leukemia. Each CDR3 is given with its conserved first and last residue. Each record gives: clone size, J gene, V gene, D gene, CDR3 DNA, CDR3 protein. The D gene is left open where the match is weak. Some rows mark clone size as missing; the rest say once, few, many or name a class of expanded clone.

>.|TRBJ1-2|TRBV20-1|.
TGCAGTGGGGTTAGGGGCTACACCTTC
CSGVRGYTF
>few|TRBJ1-5|TRBV5-3|.
TGTGCCAGAAGCTTGAGTCCAGGGGATAGCAATCAGCCCCAGCATTTT
CARSLSPGDSNQPQHF
>.|TRBJ2-4|TRBV13|.
TGTGCCAGCAGCTTTGATTCAAGGACCGAGCTTCACTTC
CASSFDSRTELHF
>.|TRBJ2-5|TRBV10-3|.
TGTGCCATCAGTGATCTTTCTTACAGGCAAGAGACCCAGTACTTC
CAISDLSYRQETQYF
>.|TRBJ1-6|TRBV27|TRBD1
TGTGCCAGCAGCTGGGACAGGGGGAACTCACCCCTCCACTTT
CASSWDRGNSPLHF
>.|TRBJ1-1|TRBV5-4|.
TGTGCCAGCAGCTTGGACGGGGGAAATAGACCTGAAGCTTTCTTT
CASSLDGGNRPEAFF
>.|TRBJ2-3|TRBV2|.
TGTGCCAGCAGTGAAGCAGGGCCGCTAAGGAGCGATACGCAGTATTTT
CASSEAGPLRSDTQYF
>.|TRBJ2-5|TRBV7-3|TRBD2
TGTGCCAGCAGCTTTCTAGCGGCAAGGGAGACCCAGTACTTC
CASSFLAARETQYF
>.|TRBJ2-3|TRBV4-1|.
TGCGCCAGCAGCCAAGTCTCAGCGGCGTCGCAGTATTTT
CASSQVSAASQYF
>.|TRBJ2-2|TRBV5-1|.
TGCGCCAGCAGGTGGACTCTTGGCACCGGGGAGCTGTTTTTT
CASRWTLGTGELFF
>.|TRBJ1-6|TRBV15|.
TGTGCCACCAGCAGAGATGAGCCAAGGCCCCTCCACTTT
CATSRDEPRPLHF
>.|TRBJ2-7|TRBV27|TRBD1
TGTGCCAGCAGTCCGAGGACAGGGGCCTACGAGCAGTACTTC
CASSPRTGAYEQYF
>once|TRBJ1-1|TRBV6-5|.
TGTGCCAGCAGGCCAATTGGACAGCCCAACACTGAAGCTTTCTTT
CASRPIGQPNTEAFF
>.|TRBJ1-3|TRBV19|.
TGTGCCAGTACCCAAGACCCGACACCGAGCTCTGGAAACACCATATATTTT
CASTQDPTPSSGNTIYF
>.|TRBJ2-2|TRBV19|TRBD1
TGTGCCAGTATGAGGACAGGGTATCCTTGGGAGCTGTTTTTT
CASMRTGYPWELFF
>few|TRBJ1-2|TRBV4-1|.
TGCGCCAGCAGCCCGTTTTCAGGGGCCGATGGCTACACCTTC
CASSPFSGADGYTF
>.|TRBJ1-1|TRBV4-1|.
TGCGCCAGCAGCCCTACAGGGATAATGGGCACTGAAGCTTTCTTT
CASSPTGIMGTEAFF
>.|TRBJ2-7|TRBV5-1|TRBD2
TGCGCCAGCAGCTTAGCAACGTTAGCGGGAGTAACTCGGGGCGAGCAGTACTTC
CASSLATLAGVTRGEQYF
>.|TRBJ2-3|TRBV5-1|TRBD2
TGCGCCAGCAGCTTGTCACTAGCGGGTGTCACAGATACGCAGTATTTT
CASSLSLAGVTDTQYF
>.|TRBJ2-1|TRBV5-6|TRBD2
TGTGCCAGCAGCTTGGCCCGACTAGCGGGAGGCCCCAGGAATGAGCAGTTCTTC
CASSLARLAGGPRNEQFF
>once|TRBJ2-7|TRBV28|.
TGTGCCAGCAGTTCTCCGGGACGGAGCTCCTACGAGCAGTACTTC
CASSSPGRSSYEQYF
>few|TRBJ2-7|TRBV6-5|.
TGTGCCAGCAGTTATCTTGGGGAGCAGTACTTC
CASSYLGEQYF
>.|TRBJ2-3|TRBV4-1|.
TGCGCCAGCAGCCAAGATATCGCGGATACGCAGTATTTT
CASSQDIADTQYF
>.|TRBJ2-7|TRBV28|.
TGTGCCAGTTTGGCCCGGGAACCGAAAACGACCTACGAGCAGTACTTC
CASLAREPKTTYEQYF
>.|TRBJ2-5|TRBV1|.
TGCACCAGCAGCGGGGATACCCAAGAGACCCAGTACTTC
CTSSGDTQETQYF
>.|TRBJ2-7|TRBV10-3|TRBD2
TGTGCCATCAGTGAGTCGGAGTTAGCGGGAGACCTCTACGAGCAGTACTTC
CAISESELAGDLYEQYF
>few|TRBJ1-4|TRBV6-6|TRBD1
TGTGCCAGCAGAGAGACAGGGTGGGATTTGGAAAAACTGTTTTTT
CASRETGWDLEKLFF
>.|TRBJ2-1|TRBV7-9|TRBD2
TGTGCCAGCAGCTTAGGAGGGGGGACTAGGTCAAGTGAGCAGTTCTTC
CASSLGGGTRSSEQFF
>.|TRBJ2-5|TRBV29-1|.
TGCAGCGTTGCGTTCGGGAGCTCCCAAGAGACCCAGTACTTC
CSVAFGSSQETQYF
>.|TRBJ1-3|TRBV2|.
TGTGCCACCCTGGAAGTCTCTGGAAACACCATATATTTT
CATLEVSGNTIYF
>.|TRBJ1-2|TRBV5-6|TRBD1
TGTGCCAGCAGCTTGGCCGAGGGGGCCGACTATGGCTACACCTTC
CASSLAEGADYGYTF
>.|TRBJ2-5|TRBV4-1|TRBD2
TGCGCCAGCAGCCAACCCGCGGGACTAGCGAACAAAGAGACCCAGTACTTC
CASSQPAGLANKETQYF
>.|TRBJ2-7|TRBV5-1|.
TGCGCCAGCAGCTTAGGACAGCCAAGCTCCTACGAGCAGTACTTC
CASSLGQPSSYEQYF
>.|TRBJ2-1|TRBV5-1|TRBD2
TGCGCCAGCAGCTTTAGGACTAGCGGGAGAGTGGAGAATGAGCAGTTCTTC
CASSFRTSGRVENEQFF
>.|TRBJ2-7|TRBV7-2|.
TGTGCCAGCAGCCCCGATGTTTGGTACGAGCAGTACTTC
CASSPDVWYEQYF
>.|TRBJ2-7|TRBV19|TRBD1
TGTGCCAGTAAAGGATCGCAGGGGGCGGGCGAGCAGTACTTC
CASKGSQGAGEQYF
>few|TRBJ2-2|TRBV7-9|.
TGTGCCAGCAGCTTAGTTGGGGTCCAGAACACCGGGGAGCTGTTTTTT
CASSLVGVQNTGELFF
>.|TRBJ1-2|TRBV6-6|.
TGTGCCAGCAGTTACTCCGGGGCTGGCTACACCTTC
CASSYSGAGYTF
>.|TRBJ2-2|TRBV7-2|TRBD2
TGTGCCACGAGTGGTACTAGCGGGCATGGGGAGCTGTTTTTT
CATSGTSGHGELFF